The following is a T cell receptor beta chain sequence with its context. Its specificity is not known. The genes and germline here are from mouse. The DNA ends 1 residue before the CDR3 does, and the rest of the CDR3 is filled in from the germline J gene. This entry belongs to a study of tissue T cells after allogeneic stem cell transplantation. The study, taken as a whole, reports: TCR repertoires tracked anatomic similarity, regardless of disease or transplant status.

Measured with immunoSEQ multiplex PCR; TCRdb has only the in-frame clones, and not every one. The table shows 6,000 or so clones, with 48% occurring only once. The CDR3 spans 11 residues. In germline, CDR1 is SGHND, CDR2 FRSKSL. Trimming took 6 bases from V and 3 from J, leaving 6 bases between them. Time point given: mouse harvest day 7 after allogeneic transplant. The graft held 10^6 splenic CD5+ T cells and 10^7 T-cell-depleted bone marrow cells. This mouse GVHD model was MHC-mismatched B6 to BALB/c, profiled day 7 or 14. Sequenced input: gut tissue. V usage is TRBV15 and J usage is TRBJ2-7, with D unresolved. This receptor was taken from a female BALB/c mouse given C57BL/6 T cells with graft-versus-host disease after an allogeneic hematopoietic cell transplant. The CDR3: CASRGVYEQYF. Incomplete CDR3 DNA: TGTGCCAGCAGAGGCGTCTATGAACAGTAC.